Sequencing of this T cell receptor (beta chain) was carried out in a study of shared clonotypes between healthy human individuals. This CDR3 has 14 amino acids. Germline V gives CDR1 SEHNR, CDR2 FQNEAQ (reference sequence). After removal of 3 bases from V and 6 bases from J, the junction contained 5 bases not matched to a gene. The DNA input per sorted-subset replicate PCR was about 180 ng, corresponding to some 30,000 T cell genomes. Sequencing used immunoSEQ multiplex PCR; TCRdb keeps in-frame clones, though not all of them. The table includes over 2 million clones, about 95% detected once. As defined, naive CD8 cells were CD45RO-negative and positively selected for CCR7, with terminally differentiated effector memory CD45RA+ cells excluded.

This rearrangement joins TRBV7-9 to TRBJ1-2, with 9 bases that match TRBD1. The TCR sequence derives from a man between 18 and 35 years old in good health. Sample: naive CD8+ T cells sorted from blood. The CDR3 nucleotides are TGTGCCAGCAGCTTCGGACAGGGGACCCATGGCTACACCTTC. Amino acids: CASSFGQGTHGYTF.